This entry concerns a single T cell receptor beta chain. This sample is drawn from a study of blood T cells in healthy people across ages. V lost 10 bases and J lost 3, with 25 bases in between. The CDR3 totals 16 residues. Looked up from germline, CDR1 is ENHRY and CDR2 is SYGVKD. The second PCR ran about 6 to 12 cycles with a sample-barcoded 5' primer and J-beta primers. TCRdb fed the 5' RACE reads into MiXCR, producing one record per CDR3 protein. The top ten hold under 10% of the sample, which has 750,000 or so distinct CDR3 sequences, about 25% seen once. These sequences were also reported in another study, on T cells of mothers and their children. This second study says: When the second PCR was run, its M1S primer added sample barcodes and 2-4 random nucleotides.

The clonotype comes from a boy younger than 18 in good health. The material sequenced was blood. The chain uses TRBV10-3 and TRBJ2-7, with TRBD1 as a possible D gene (7 bases). The DNA for the CDR3 is TGTGCCACCTCACCAACAACAGGGGAGGTGGGCTACGAGCAGTACTTC. Protein sequence: CATSPTTGEVGYEQYF.